This T cell receptor (beta chain) came from a study of blood T cell repertoires in COVID-19 (TCRdb year 2020). Study-level background: Samples covering the acute and convalescent phases of COVID-19 were provided by collaborators in the United States, Italy and Spain. Subjects who had been exposed to COVID-19, were actively infected with it, or had recovered from it provided the deeply sampled blood TCRbeta repertoires that made up the dataset. Samples were obtained from the ongoing ImmuneRACE study (first 160 participants) and from over 1,000 subjects provided by 6 global collaborators. Where HLA class I and class II types were available, the types were taken from metadata supplied by the sample provider, not from assay-based typing. The prospective study material was composed of cDNA or gDNA derived from T cells, B-cell-depleted T cells, or PBMCs. The repertoires were released in a freely available public database intended as a resource for research on the immune response to SARS-CoV-2. A de-identified subject ID, COVID-19 status, age in years and sex were almost always included in the sample metadata.

Here is what the overall study found, with its caveats: The quantity of clinical and demographic metadata differed by source and by participant and was supplied without curation.

The immunoSEQ Assay, a bias-controlled multiplex PCR, was used to amplify TCRbeta CDR3 regions from genomic DNA. On the study's bioinformatics: Nucleated cell counts per sample were estimated from amplification of reference gene primers within the assay. Sequence reads were collapsed and filtered to measure the absolute abundance of every unique TCRbeta CDR3 rearrangement. For each sample, productive Simpson clonality was calculated by taking the square root of Simpson's diversity index across productive rearrangements. Sourced from immuneACCESS, this table was stored by TCRdb with only in-frame sequences that have V and J called. A share of the clones is absent; for the studies checked, an unresolved V gene accounts for under half, and the remainder has no known explanation. V and J calls and clone size are given by that table; D and trimming were obtained from the DNA. This sample has more than 450,000 clones in its table, and about 90% of those were observed once. The biggest ten clones account for around 0.7% of the sample.

Participants in the prospective study were aged about 18 to 95 years, lived in about two dozen United States geographic areas, and enrolled through a virtual design. Cohort assignment in the prospective study relied on participant-reported clinical history from a screening survey and a study questionnaire. For ImmuneRACE Cohort 3, a participant was defined as recovered based on two consecutive negative NP/OP PCR tests, clearance by a healthcare professional, or resolution of symptoms. In the prospective study, whole blood, serum and a nasopharyngeal or oropharyngeal swab were collected from each participant by mobile phlebotomists. Additional blood draws and questionnaires over a 2-month period could optionally be provided by prospective study participants. Prospective study blood samples were shipped either frozen or at room temperature before DNA extraction. This clone appeared once. Its specific antigen is unknown. Per-base qualities were not stored, and no clone one base away is much larger.

The germline V gene sets CDR1 to MNHEY and CDR2 to SVGEGT. The V end loses 7 bases and the J end loses 5 bases, and a stretch of 12 bases separates them. The CDR3, cysteine through phenylalanine, is 13 amino acids long. CDR3 DNA only is kept here, 39 bases in frame from base 1. The rearrangement combines TRBV6-2 or TRBV6-3 with TRBJ1-5; a confident D gene designation cannot be given. The sample taken for sequencing was PBMCs or T cells enriched from blood (not recorded which). The origin of this receptor is a woman aged 18 to 35 who had recovered from COVID-19. The DNA sequence follows: TGTGCCAGCACCCCGGGGAGTTATCAGCCCCAGCATTTT. This sequence encodes CASTPGSYQPQHF.